One and the same sample provided the 2 T cell receptor beta chains below, sequenced in a study of blood T cell repertoires in COVID-19. TCRdb's copy holds only in-frame clones and misses some; the assay was immunoSEQ multiplex PCR. The table lists about 60,000 clones, approximately 85% of them singletons. Sequenced material: peripheral blood. These receptor sequences come from a human donor in a cohort sampled during active COVID-19.

The chain links TRBV25-1 to TRBJ1-6; 7 bases are a match to TRBD1. Germline V lookup: CDR1 MGHDK, CDR2 SYGVNS. The ends lost 4 bases at V and 7 bases at J; junction bases unmatched: 7. This CDR3 is 15 amino acids long. In nucleotides, the CDR3 is TGTGCCAGCAGTGGATGGACAGGAGGGAATTCACCCCTCCACTTT. This encodes CASSGWTGGNSPLHF. Combining the CDR3 with reference TRBV25-1 and TRBJ1-6 gives the whole variable domain EADIYQTPRYLVIGTGKKITLECSQTMGHDKMYWYQQDPGMELHLIHYSYGVNSTEKGDLSSESTVSRIRTEHFPLTLESARPSHTSQYLCASSGWTGGNSPLHFGNGTRLTVT.

This clone showed up just once. This rearrangement joins TRBV7-3 to TRBJ2-2, with D hard to call. The CDR3 covers 13 residues. The germline CDR1 and CDR2 sequences are SGHTA and FQGTGA. V lost 4 bases and J lost 1, with 4 bases in between. CDR3 DNA: TGTGCCAGCAGCTCAGGGAACACCGGGGAGCTGTTTTTT. Translating gives CASSSGNTGELFF.